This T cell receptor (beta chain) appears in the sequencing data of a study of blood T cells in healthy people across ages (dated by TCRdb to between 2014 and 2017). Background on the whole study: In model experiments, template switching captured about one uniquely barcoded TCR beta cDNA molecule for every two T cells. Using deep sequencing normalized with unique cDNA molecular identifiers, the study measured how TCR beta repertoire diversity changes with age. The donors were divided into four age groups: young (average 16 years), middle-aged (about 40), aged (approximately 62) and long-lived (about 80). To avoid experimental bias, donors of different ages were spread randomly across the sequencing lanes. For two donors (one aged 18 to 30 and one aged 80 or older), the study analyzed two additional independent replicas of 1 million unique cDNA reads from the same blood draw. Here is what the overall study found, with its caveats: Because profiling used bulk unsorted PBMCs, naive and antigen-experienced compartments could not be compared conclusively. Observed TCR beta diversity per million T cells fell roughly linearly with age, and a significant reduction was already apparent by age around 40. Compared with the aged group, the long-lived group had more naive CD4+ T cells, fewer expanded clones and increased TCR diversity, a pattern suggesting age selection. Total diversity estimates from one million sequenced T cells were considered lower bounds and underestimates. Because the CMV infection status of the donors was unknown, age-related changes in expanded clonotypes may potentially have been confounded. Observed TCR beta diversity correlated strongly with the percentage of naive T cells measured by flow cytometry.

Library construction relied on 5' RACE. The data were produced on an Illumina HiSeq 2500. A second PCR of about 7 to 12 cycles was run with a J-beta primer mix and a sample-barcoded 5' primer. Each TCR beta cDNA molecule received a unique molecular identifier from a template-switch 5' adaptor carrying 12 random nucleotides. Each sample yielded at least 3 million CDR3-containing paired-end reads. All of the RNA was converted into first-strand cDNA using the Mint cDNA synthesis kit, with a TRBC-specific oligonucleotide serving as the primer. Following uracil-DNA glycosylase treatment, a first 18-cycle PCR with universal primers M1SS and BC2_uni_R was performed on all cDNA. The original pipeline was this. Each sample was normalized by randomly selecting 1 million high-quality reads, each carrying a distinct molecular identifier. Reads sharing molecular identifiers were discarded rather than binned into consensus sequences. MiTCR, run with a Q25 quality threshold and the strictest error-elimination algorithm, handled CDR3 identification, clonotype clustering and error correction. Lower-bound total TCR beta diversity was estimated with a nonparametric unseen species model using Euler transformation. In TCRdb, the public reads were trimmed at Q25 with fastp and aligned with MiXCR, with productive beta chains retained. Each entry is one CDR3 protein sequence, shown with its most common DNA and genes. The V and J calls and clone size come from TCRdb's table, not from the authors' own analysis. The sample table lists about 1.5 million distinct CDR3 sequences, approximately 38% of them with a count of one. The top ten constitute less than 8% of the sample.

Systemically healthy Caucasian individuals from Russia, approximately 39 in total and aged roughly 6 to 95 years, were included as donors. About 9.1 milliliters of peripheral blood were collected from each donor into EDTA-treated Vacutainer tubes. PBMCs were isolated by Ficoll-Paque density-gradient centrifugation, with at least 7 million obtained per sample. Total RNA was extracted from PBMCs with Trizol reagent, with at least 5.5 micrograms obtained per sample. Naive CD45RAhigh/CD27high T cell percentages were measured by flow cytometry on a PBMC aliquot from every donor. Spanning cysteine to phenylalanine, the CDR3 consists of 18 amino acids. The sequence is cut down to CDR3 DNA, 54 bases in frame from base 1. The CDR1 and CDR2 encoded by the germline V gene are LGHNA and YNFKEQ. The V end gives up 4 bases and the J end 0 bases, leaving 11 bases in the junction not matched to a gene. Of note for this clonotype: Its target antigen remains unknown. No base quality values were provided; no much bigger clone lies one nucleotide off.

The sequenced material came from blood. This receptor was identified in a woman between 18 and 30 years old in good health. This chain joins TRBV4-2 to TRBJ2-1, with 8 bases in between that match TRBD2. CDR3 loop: CASSPTLADLSSYNEQFF. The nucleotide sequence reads TGTGCCAGCAGCCCAACACTAGCGGACCTTAGCTCCTACAATGAGCAGTTCTTC.